This is a list of T cell receptor beta chains from one sample in a study of cytomegalovirus exposure and HLA in healthy donors. The data were produced by immunoSEQ multiplex PCR, yet TCRdb's version contains in-frame clones alone and is incomplete. The sample has 120,000 or so clones; roughly four fifths are singletons. Sequencing was done on a sample of PBMCs. These receptors were collected from a man between 18 and 29 years old in good health and CMV-seronegative. CDR3s include the opening cysteine and the closing phenylalanine or tryptophan. The D gene is left open where the match is weak. Size tells how often a clone was seen (once, few, many) or the class of an expanded clone, and some rows leave it out.

d_gene	v_gene	j_gene	abundance	CDR3aa	CDR3nt
-	TRBV7-6	TRBJ1-4	-	CASSVQGTNEKLFF	TGTGCCAGCAGCGTACAGGGAACTAATGAAAAACTGTTTTTT
TRBD2	TRBV9	TRBJ2-7	few	CASSVDPSGGSYEQYF	TGTGCCAGCAGCGTAGACCCTAGCGGGGGGTCCTACGAGCAGTACTTC
-	TRBV6-5	TRBJ1-2	-	CASRNRVYGYTF	TGTGCCAGCAGGAACAGGGTCTATGGCTACACCTTC
TRBD1	TRBV7-2	TRBJ2-3	-	CASSERQGGSTDTQYF	TGTGCCAGCAGCGAGAGACAGGGGGGTAGCACAGATACGCAGTATTTT
-	TRBV9	TRBJ2-1	-	CASSPQHGGGGSYNEQFF	TGTGCCAGCAGCCCGCAGCATGGGGGCGGGGGCTCCTACAATGAGCAGTTCTTC
TRBD1	TRBV9	TRBJ2-3	few	CASSSGDRGIDTQYF	TGTGCCAGCAGCTCGGGGGACAGGGGGATAGATACGCAGTATTTT
-	TRBV6-5	TRBJ1-1	-	CASSASAVTEAFF	TGTGCCAGCAGTGCGTCCGCGGTGACTGAAGCTTTCTTT
-	TRBV2	TRBJ2-7	-	CASSRQGNEQYF	TGTGCCAGCAGTCGTCAGGGGAACGAGCAGTACTTC
-	TRBV6-1	TRBJ1-1	-	CASSVGGEAFF	TGTGCCAGCAGTGTGGGGGGGGAAGCTTTCTTT
-	TRBV2	TRBJ1-2	-	CASSEAGQAGNYGYTF	TGTGCCAGCAGTGAAGCGGGCCAGGCGGGTAACTATGGCTACACCTTC
TRBD2	TRBV28	TRBJ2-5	-	CASSPFSGGQETQYF	TGTGCCAGCAGTCCCTTCAGCGGGGGGCAGGAGACCCAGTACTTC
TRBD1	TRBV6-5	TRBJ2-1	-	CASSSGTGENEQFF	TGTGCCAGCAGTTCCGGGACAGGGGAAAATGAGCAGTTCTTC
TRBD2	TRBV7-2	TRBJ2-1	-	CASSLAGHSSYNEQFF	TGTGCCAGCAGCCTAGCGGGCCATAGCTCCTACAATGAGCAGTTCTTC
TRBD2	TRBV7-6	TRBJ2-1	-	CASGGGLNNEQFF	TGTGCCAGCGGCGGGGGGCTAAATAATGAGCAGTTCTTC
TRBD2	TRBV7-9	TRBJ2-3	-	CASSPGTSGGHGF	TGTGCCAGCAGCCCCGGGACTAGCGGGGGTCATGGTTTT
-	TRBV19	TRBJ1-1	-	CASSQDSGGGTEAFF	TGTGCCAGTAGCCAAGACAGCGGGGGGGGCACTGAAGCTTTCTTT
-	TRBV29-1	TRBJ2-3	-	CSALPTGLTDTQYF	TGCAGCGCCCTGCCAACAGGGTTAACAGATACGCAGTATTTT
-	TRBV6-5	TRBJ1-2	-	CASRRSNLYGYTF	TGTGCCAGCCGGAGGTCAAACCTCTATGGCTACACCTTC
TRBD1	TRBV9	TRBJ1-1	-	CASSVDLDRGAEAFF	TGTGCCAGCAGCGTAGACTTAGACAGGGGAGCTGAAGCTTTCTTT
-	TRBV29-1	TRBJ1-2	few	CSVEPNGEGGYTF	TGCAGCGTTGAACCGAACGGGGAAGGGGGCTACACCTTC
-	TRBV23-1	TRBJ1-5	-	CASSRIQGPNQPQHF	TGCGCCAGCAGTCGCATACAGGGCCCCAATCAGCCCCAGCATTTT
TRBD1	TRBV15	TRBJ1-5	-	CATSRDDRGGNQPQHF	TGTGCCACCAGCAGAGATGACAGGGGAGGTAATCAGCCCCAGCATTTT
-	TRBV7-9	TRBJ2-1	few	CASSSSRDNEQFF	TGTGCCAGCAGCTCGTCTCGGGACAATGAGCAGTTCTTC
-	TRBV27	TRBJ2-7	few	CASSLSPRGGEQYF	TGTGCCAGCAGTTTATCCCCTCGGGGTGGCGAGCAGTACTTC
TRBD1	TRBV9	TRBJ2-7	-	CASSVEWTGAYEQYF	TGTGCCAGCAGCGTAGAATGGACAGGGGCCTACGAGCAGTACTTC
-	TRBV5-1	TRBJ1-1	-	CASSYSGAIEAFF	TGCGCCAGCAGCTACTCAGGGGCCATTGAAGCTTTCTTT
TRBD1	TRBV6-6	TRBJ2-5	-	CASKHRGLETQYF	TGTGCCAGCAAGCACAGGGGGCTAGAGACCCAGTACTTC
TRBD1	TRBV6-5	TRBJ1-2	-	CASSQTGGLGYTF	TGTGCCAGCAGCCAAACAGGGGGCCTCGGCTACACCTTC
TRBD1	TRBV28	TRBJ2-7	-	CASSLSTTGRRGEQYF	TGTGCCAGCAGTTTATCTACGACAGGGCGAAGAGGCGAGCAGTACTTC
-	TRBV28	TRBJ2-7	-	CASSPPRFGDEQYF	TGTGCCAGCAGCCCCCCCCGGTTCGGGGACGAGCAGTACTTC
-	TRBV5-6	TRBJ1-2	-	CASSLDISYGYTF	TGTGCCAGCAGCTTGGACATAAGCTATGGCTACACCTTC
-	TRBV15	TRBJ2-3	-	CATSGNQLQVDTQYF	TGTGCCACCAGCGGAAACCAGCTGCAGGTGGATACGCAGTATTTT
TRBD1	TRBV13	TRBJ1-1	-	CASSFGTGNLNTEAFF	TGTGCCAGCAGCTTCGGGACAGGGAACCTGAACACTGAAGCTTTCTTT
-	TRBV7-2	TRBJ2-3	-	CASSPNYQSTDTQYF	TGTGCCAGCAGTCCTAACTACCAGAGCACAGATACGCAGTATTTT
TRBD2	TRBV9	TRBJ2-3	few	CASSVVPSGGAGDTQYF	TGTGCCAGCAGCGTAGTTCCGAGCGGGGGGGCCGGAGATACGCAGTATTTT
TRBD1	TRBV6-5	TRBJ2-3	once	CASSVDRGGTDTQYF	TGTGCCAGCAGTGTGGACAGGGGAGGGACAGATACGCAGTATTTT
TRBD1	TRBV11-3	TRBJ2-7	-	CASWAGTGSYEQYF	TGTGCCAGCTGGGCCGGGACAGGGTCTTACGAGCAGTACTTC
TRBD1	TRBV27	TRBJ2-5	-	CASSFTGGRETQYF	TGTGCCAGCAGTTTCACAGGGGGGAGAGAGACCCAGTACTTC
TRBD1	TRBV9	TRBJ1-4	-	CASSQDRGRGEKLFF	TGTGCCAGCAGCCAAGACAGGGGAAGAGGGGAAAAACTGTTTTTT
TRBD1	TRBV5-6	TRBJ1-1	-	CASSLVDRGLSNTEAFF	TGTGCCAGCAGCTTGGTTGACAGGGGGCTTAGTAACACTGAAGCTTTCTTT
TRBD1	TRBV7-9	TRBJ2-5	-	CASSLGGTGTEETQYF	TGTGCCAGCAGCTTGGGTGGGACAGGGACCGAAGAGACCCAGTACTTC
TRBD2	TRBV13	TRBJ2-4	-	CASSRTSGGLAKNIQYF	TGTGCCAGCAGCCGGACTAGCGGCGGTCTAGCCAAAAACATTCAGTACTTC
-	TRBV5-1	TRBJ2-3	-	CASRNGRGATDTQYF	TGCGCCAGCAGGAATGGACGGGGGGCGACAGATACGCAGTATTTT
-	TRBV9	TRBJ1-1	-	CASSAGSNTEAFF	TGTGCCAGCAGCGCAGGATCGAACACTGAAGCTTTCTTT
-	TRBV6-5	TRBJ2-5	once	CASRMTGGQETQYF	TGTGCCAGCAGGATGACCGGAGGCCAAGAGACCCAGTACTTC
-	TRBV4-1	TRBJ2-3	-	CASSYLASDTQYF	TGCGCCAGCAGCTATCTAGCGTCAGATACGCAGTATTTT
TRBD1	TRBV7-2	TRBJ2-2	-	CASSLSGGGELFF	TGTGCCAGCAGCTTATCAGGGGGCGGGGAGCTGTTTTTT
-	TRBV6-5	TRBJ1-1	-	CASSYSMGGTTEAFF	TGTGCCAGCAGTTACTCCATGGGTGGGACTACTGAAGCTTTCTTT
-	TRBV6-1	TRBJ2-4	once	CASGQGAKNIQYF	TGTGCCAGCGGCCAGGGGGCCAAAAACATTCAGTACTTC
TRBD1	TRBV6-5	TRBJ2-1	-	CASSYMRGDRYNEQFF	TGTGCCAGCAGTTACATGAGGGGGGACAGGTACAATGAGCAGTTCTTC
-	TRBV4-2	TRBJ2-3	-	CASSQRLGTDTQYF	TGTGCCAGCAGCCAAAGGCTAGGCACAGATACGCAGTATTTT
-	TRBV7-9	TRBJ1-4	once	CASSTGHTNEKLFF	TGTGCCAGCAGCACGGGACATACAAATGAAAAACTGTTTTTT
-	TRBV7-8	TRBJ1-5	-	CASSLARGNRNQPQHF	TGTGCCAGCAGCTTAGCGCGGGGGAACCGCAATCAGCCCCAGCATTTT
-	TRBV27	TRBJ2-1	-	CASRRGSSYNEQFF	TGTGCCAGCAGACGGGGTAGCTCCTACAATGAGCAGTTCTTC
TRBD1	TRBV14	TRBJ1-1	few	CASSHGAGTGRRNTEAFF	TGTGCCAGCAGCCACGGAGCCGGGACAGGGAGGAGGAACACTGAAGCTTTCTTT
TRBD2	TRBV6-4	TRBJ2-3	-	CASSPLAGGRDTQYF	TGTGCCAGCAGTCCACTAGCGGGGGGTAGAGATACGCAGTATTTT
TRBD2	TRBV6-5	TRBJ2-1	-	CASTTNRGLRNEQFF	TGTGCCAGCACGACAAACCGGGGACTACGCAATGAGCAGTTCTTC